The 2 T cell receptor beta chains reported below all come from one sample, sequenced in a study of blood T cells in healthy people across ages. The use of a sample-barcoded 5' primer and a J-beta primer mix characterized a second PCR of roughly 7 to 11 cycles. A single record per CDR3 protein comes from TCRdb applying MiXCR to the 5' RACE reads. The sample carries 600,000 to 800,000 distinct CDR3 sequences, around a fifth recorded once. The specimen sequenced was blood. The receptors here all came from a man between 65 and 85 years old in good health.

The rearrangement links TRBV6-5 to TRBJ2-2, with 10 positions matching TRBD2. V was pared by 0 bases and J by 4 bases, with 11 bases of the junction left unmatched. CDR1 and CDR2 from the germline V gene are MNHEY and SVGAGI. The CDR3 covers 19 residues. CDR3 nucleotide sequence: TGTGCCAGCAGTTACTCGAGCCCGGGGACTAGCGACGGCACCGGGGAGCTGTTTTTT. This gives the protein CASSYSSPGTSDGTGELFF.

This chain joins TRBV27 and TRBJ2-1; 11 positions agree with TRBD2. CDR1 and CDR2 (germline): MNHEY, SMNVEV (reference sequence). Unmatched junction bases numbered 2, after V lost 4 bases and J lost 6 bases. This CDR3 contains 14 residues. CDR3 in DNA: TGTGCCAGCAGTTATAGCGGGAGGGCCAATGAGCAGTTCTTC. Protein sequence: CASSYSGRANEQFF.